These 21 T cell receptor beta chains were sequenced from one sample in a study of shared clonotypes between healthy human individuals (dated by TCRdb to the early 2020s). Libraries were built with the immunoSEQ multiplex PCR assay. This is the immuneACCESS table as TCRdb keeps it, with only in-frame sequences that have V and J called. A part of the clones is gone; compared with another copy, unresolved V genes explain less than half, and the rest is unexplained. The table for this sample lists about 680,000 clones; about 78% of them were counted only once. The ten largest clones capture 1.8% of the sample. The sample taken for sequencing was memory CD4+ T cells sorted from blood. Read against the paper, the sample's cell subset or site label means: CD45RA-negative fraction. The receptor set was obtained from a woman aged 25 to 39 in good health.

This clone was recorded a few times. The chain uses TRBV10-1 and TRBJ2-2; the D gene is possibly TRBD1 (5 bases). The V and J ends lost 7 bases and 7 bases respectively, with 13 bases between them. CDR3 length: 13 residues. CDR1 is WNHNN, CDR2 SYGVQD, per germline (reference sequence). DNA of the CDR3: TGCGCCAGCAAAACAGGTGGCAACGGGGAGCTGTTTTTT. This codes for CASKTGGNGELFF.

V is TRBV7-2 and J is TRBJ2-2; 7 bases fit TRBD2. Germline V gene sequence: CDR1 SGHTA, CDR2 FQGNSA. This CDR3 is 16 amino acids long. V was clipped by 4 bases and J by 5 bases; unmatched bases: 10. The CDR3 loop is CASSSGGTTLTGELFF. CDR3 coding DNA: TGTGCCAGCAGCTCAGGAGGGACTACCCTAACCGGGGAGCTGTTTTTT.

The chain has TRBV6-4 and TRBJ2-1, with a weak D call TRBD1 (6 bases). The CDR3 runs to 13 residues. Germline V gives CDR1 MRHNA, CDR2 SNTAGT. Trimming took off 0 bases at V and 6 bases at J, with 6 bases between the two ends. In DNA form, the CDR3 reads TGTGCCAGCAGTGACTCGGACAGCAATGAGCAGTTCTTC. Translation gives CASSDSDSNEQFF.

This sequence joins TRBV7-8 and TRBJ1-2; 9 bases match TRBD1. The CDR3 is 15 amino acids. Trimming took 5 bases from V and 3 from J; bases not matched to a gene: 7. CDR1 and CDR2 (germline): SGHVS, FQNEAQ. The chain's CDR3 is CASSPQQGAYYGYTF. In nucleotides, the CDR3 is TGTGCCAGCAGCCCACAACAGGGGGCCTACTATGGCTACACCTTC.

This clone was counted only a few times. J is TRBJ1-3 and V is TRBV19; D remains unclear. This CDR3 region has 12 residues. Trimming shortened V by 8 bases and J by 0 bases, and 5 bases separated the two germline ends. Germline V gives CDR1 LNHDA, CDR2 SQIVND (reference sequence). The CDR3 coding sequence is TGTGCCAGTGGGCCCTCTGGAAACACCATATATTTT. Protein: CASGPSGNTIYF.

The rearrangement links TRBV19 to TRBJ1-4; TRBD1 might be the D (5 bases). The germline gives CDR1 LNHDA, CDR2 SQIVND (reference sequence). With 5 bases removed from V and 2 bases from J, the gap between germline ends came to 12 bases. The CDR3 totals 15 residues. CDR3 bases: TGTGCCAGTAGTGGGCGAGGGGCCACTAATGAAAAACTGTTTTTT. Translated, it gives CASSGRGATNEKLFF. Based on the CDR3 plus reference TRBV19 and TRBJ1-4, the full variable domain is DGGITQSPKYLFRKEGQNVTLSCEQNLNHDAMYWYRQDPGQGLRLIYYSQIVNDFQKGDIAEGYSVSREKKESFPLTVTSAQKNPTAFYLCASSGRGATNEKLFFGSGTQLSVL.

The chain is built from TRBV11-2 and TRBJ2-7; 10 positions match TRBD2. CDR1 SGHAT and CDR2 FQNNGV come from the germline V gene. This CDR3 contains 17 residues. V was clipped by 4 bases and J by 3 bases; unmatched bases: 12. CDR3 amino acids: CASSSNARASGSYEQYF. CDR3 sequence (DNA): TGTGCCAGCAGCTCTAACGCCCGGGCTAGCGGGAGCTACGAGCAGTACTTC.

In its sample, this clone was seen a few times. The chain carries TRBV7-2 and TRBJ2-7, with 7 bases matching TRBD2. Germline CDR1 is SGHTA and CDR2 is FQGNSA. The CDR3 loop spans 15 amino acids. Germline trimming cut 3 bases from V and 1 base from J; bases unmatched to any gene: 6. CDR3: CASSLGGSSSYEQYF. The CDR3 nucleotides read TGTGCCAGCAGCTTGGGCGGGAGCTCTTCCTACGAGCAGTACTTC.

This clone was detected ten times or more. The CDR3 reads CASSPLPLSTDTQYF. The DNA of the CDR3 is TGTGCCAGCAGCCCACTGCCGCTGAGCACAGATACGCAGTATTTT. The rearrangement joins TRBV7-7 to TRBJ2-3; no firm D call. CDR3 length: 15 residues. The germline CDR1 and CDR2 sequences are SSHAT and FNYEAQ (reference sequence). V was shortened by 5 bases and J by 0 bases, with 12 bases between the two germline ends.

The chain is built from TRBV28 and TRBJ2-3; D may match TRBD1 or TRBD2 (5 bases each). The V gene's germline CDR1 is MDHEN and CDR2 SYDVKM. V was pared by 8 bases and J by 1 base, with 13 bases between. The CDR3 totals 14 residues. CDR3 region: CASWGRGGTDTQYF. The DNA of the CDR3 is TGTGCCAGCTGGGGGAGAGGGGGCACAGATACGCAGTATTTT.

The chain links TRBV28 to TRBJ1-6; maybe TRBD1 (5 bases). The CDR3 loop spans 12 amino acids. The germline gives CDR1 MDHEN, CDR2 SYDVKM. V was clipped by 10 bases and J by 10 bases, with 14 bases between them. CDR3 amino acids: CATKGTHSPLHF. The CDR3 DNA reads TGTGCCACTAAGGGGACCCACTCACCCCTCCACTTT.

This clone was recorded only once. CDR3 sequence (DNA): TGTGCCAGCAGCGACCCGGGGGCTAGCGGGAAGAAATCCTACAATGAGCAGTTCTTC. Translating gives CASSDPGASGKKSYNEQFF. This chain connects TRBV9 to TRBJ2-1; 9 nucleotides align to TRBD2. V trimming: 3 bases; J trimming: 1 base; junction bases outside the gene matches: 14. The CDR3 sequence is 19 residues long. In germline, CDR1 is SGDLS, CDR2 YYNGEE.

The chain has TRBV7-7 and TRBJ1-3; 9 bases are shared with TRBD1. The CDR3 runs 15 residues. With 5 bases clipped from V and 4 bases from J, the junction kept 6 bases outside the gene matches. CDR1 and CDR2 (germline): SSHAT, FNYEAQ (reference sequence). For the CDR3, the DNA is TGTGCCAGCAGCGCTTACAGGGGGCTCGGAAACACCATATATTTT. Amino acid sequence: CASSAYRGLGNTIYF.

This rearrangement joins TRBV6-5 to TRBJ2-7; either TRBD1 or TRBD2 may supply D (5 bases each). V lost 5 bases and J lost 2, with 10 bases in between. Germline values: CDR1 MNHEY, CDR2 SVGAGI. The CDR3 loop spans 13 amino acids. For the CDR3, the DNA is TGTGCCAGCAGTCGGGACGGAACCTACGAGCAGTACTTC. Its protein product is CASSRDGTYEQYF.

DNA of the CDR3: TGTGCCAGCAGTGATGGGGGGGCTGGGGCCAACGTCCTGACTTTC. Translated, it gives CASSDGGAGANVLTF. The chain links TRBV6-1 to TRBJ2-6; 7 positions agree with TRBD2. The CDR3 loop spans 15 amino acids. After removal of 3 bases from V and 2 bases from J, the junction contained 1 base not matched to a gene. The V gene's germline CDR1 is MNHNS and CDR2 SASEGT.

The J gene is TRBJ2-1, the V gene TRBV6-5; D is perhaps TRBD1 (6 bases). Germline assignment: CDR1 MNHEY and CDR2 SVGAGI. The CDR3 is made up of 16 amino acids. Between the trimmed V and J ends, which lost 0 bases and 4 bases, there was a span of 13 bases. CDR3 coding DNA: TGTGCCAGCAGTTACTCGCCTGGGGGCAATTACAATGAGCAGTTCTTC. It codes for CASSYSPGGNYNEQFF.

V and J are TRBV28 and TRBJ2-6; D remains ambiguous. Germline V gene lookup returns CDR1 MDHEN and CDR2 SYDVKM. With 8 bases removed from V and 0 bases from J, the gap between germline ends came to 11 bases. The CDR3 has 15 residues. CDR3 region: CASSGPASGANVLTF. The DNA for the CDR3 is TGTGCCAGCTCCGGACCCGCCTCTGGGGCCAACGTCCTGACTTTC.

As for this clone: This CDR3 is also generated by other DNA sequences in the sample. This rearrangement joins TRBV28 to TRBJ1-2; tentatively, D is TRBD1 (5 bases). This CDR3 has 12 residues. V was trimmed by 2 bases and J by 5 bases, leaving 6 bases between them. Germline lookup yields CDR1 MDHEN and CDR2 SYDVKM. The CDR3 region has the DNA TGTGCCAGCAGTTTAGACAGTTATGGCTACACCTTC. This encodes CASSLDSYGYTF.

The rearrangement joins TRBV19 to TRBJ2-7; 7 nucleotides match TRBD1. CDR1 is LNHDA and CDR2 is SQIVND in the germline V gene (reference sequence). The CDR3 spans 15 residues. Trimming at V came to 3 bases and at J to 0 bases, leaving 5 bases not matched to a gene. CDR3 nucleotide sequence: TGTGCCAGTAGTATGGGGGACAGTCTCTCCTACGAGCAGTACTTC. Protein: CASSMGDSLSYEQYF.

In its sample, this clone was seen a few times. The chain couples TRBV27 to TRBJ2-1, with unresolved D. Germline V gene sequence: CDR1 MNHEY, CDR2 SMNVEV (reference sequence). The CDR3 runs to 14 residues. The V end lost 3 bases, the J end lost 0 bases, and 6 bases lay between the germline ends. CDR3 sequence: CASSFSSSYNEQFF. CDR3 nucleotides: TGTGCCAGCAGTTTTTCTAGCTCCTACAATGAGCAGTTCTTC.

This chain joins TRBV18 and TRBJ1-1, with D hard to call. The CDR3 extends over 15 amino acids. The germline V gene has CDR1 KGHSH and CDR2 LQKENI. Trimming took 3 bases from V and 1 from J, leaving 12 bases between them. DNA for the CDR3: TGTGCCAGCTCACCCTCCTTGGAAGAGAACACTGAAGCTTTCTTT. Protein: CASSPSLEENTEAFF. Full variable domain (missing parts from reference TRBV18 and TRBJ1-1): NAGVMQNPRHLVRRRGQEARLRCSPMKGHSHVYWYRQLPEEGLKFMVYLQKENIIDESGMPKERFSAEFPKEGPSILRIQQVVRGDSAAYFCASSPSLEENTEAFFGQGTRLTVV.